This T cell receptor beta chain was sequenced in a study of T cells in Graves' hyperthyroidism and ophthalmopathy. The CDR3 is 19 amino acids. The V gene's germline CDR1 is MNHEY and CDR2 SVGAGI. V trimming: 2 bases; J trimming: 1 base; junction bases outside the gene matches: 10. Amplification targeted TCR beta CDR3 regions from RNA transcripts. TCR CDR3 underwent first-round RT-PCR with the HTBI primer set. TCRdb fed the multiplex PCR reads into MiXCR, producing one record per CDR3 protein. This sample has 80,000 to 100,000 distinct CDR3 sequences; roughly 37% occur once, and the top ten carry 10% to 13%. Study-level findings and limits: Most expanded thyroid clonotypes above 0.001 recurred in blood.

Those with hyperthyroidism were 18 to 65 years old, newly diagnosed, and ill for under 2 months. Worth noting for this clonotype: Antigen unknown.

This rearrangement joins TRBV6-5 to TRBJ2-2, with 10 positions matching TRBD2. The clonotype comes from a woman in her thirties with Graves' hyperthyroidism. The sequencing input was peripheral blood or thyroid tissue (not recorded which). CDR3 region: CASSYNLLAGGKNTGELFF. CDR3 bases: TGTGCCAGCAGTTACAACTTGTTAGCGGGAGGAAAGAACACCGGGGAGCTGTTTTTT.